This passage covers 17 T cell receptor beta chains from one sample sequenced in a study of blood T cell repertoires in COVID-19. Profiled with immunoSEQ multiplex PCR; TCRdb holds only in-frame clones, not every one. The table has approximately 90,000 clones, around 87% seen once. The specimen sequenced was peripheral blood. These receptors came from a human donor with acute or convalescent COVID-19. The donor label of this sample is uncertain.

The rearrangement joins TRBV27 to TRBJ2-5; TRBD2 matches at 10 bases. The V and J ends lost 0 bases and 10 bases, in that order; junction bases with no gene match: 2. The CDR3 loop spans 13 amino acids. Germline-derived CDR1 and CDR2 are MNHEY and SMNVEV (reference sequence). CDR3 loop: CASSLSSGGNQYF. The CDR3 DNA is TGTGCCAGCAGTTTATCTAGCGGGGGGAACCAGTACTTC.

This clone showed up just a few times. The J gene is TRBJ2-1, the V gene TRBV3-1 (or the pseudogene TRBV3-2); the D gene is possibly TRBD1 (5 bases). Germline values: CDR1 LGHDT, CDR2 YNNKEL (reference sequence). With 1 base removed from V and 1 base from J, the gap between germline ends came to 8 bases. The CDR3 totals 15 residues. The chain's CDR3 is CASSQGTISYNEQFF. CDR3 in DNA: TGTGCCAGCAGCCAAGGGACAATTTCCTACAATGAGCAGTTCTTC.

The gene calls are TRBV7-2 and TRBJ1-5, with a weak D call TRBD1 (5 bases). The CDR3 sequence is 15 residues long. The germline V gene has CDR1 SGHTA and CDR2 FQGNSA. V dropped 2 bases and J dropped 0 bases, with 8 bases sitting between them. CDR3 in DNA: TGTGCCAGCAGCTTATCAGGGAATAGCAATCAGCCCCAGCATTTT. Amino acid sequence: CASSLSGNSNQPQHF.

The chain joins TRBV5-1 to TRBJ2-7; D might be TRBD2 (6 bases). CDR1 and CDR2 from the germline V gene are SGHRS and YFSETQ. The V and J ends lost 4 bases and 4 bases respectively, with 18 bases between them. CDR3 length equals 15 residues. CDR3: CASSLGLGVTYEQYF. The DNA of the CDR3 is TGCGCCAGCAGCCTGGGACTCGGGGTCACTTACGAGCAGTACTTC.

The rearrangement links TRBV7-2 to TRBJ2-1; TRBD2 agrees at 7 bases. Per the germline V gene, CDR1 is SGHTA and CDR2 is FQGNSA. The CDR3 extends over 16 amino acids. V lost 5 bases, J lost 6 bases, and 13 bases stayed unmatched. CDR3 coding DNA: TGTGCCAGCAGCGCCTCCTTGGTCTTAGCGGGCAATGAGCAGTTCTTC. Protein: CASSASLVLAGNEQFF.

This chain uses TRBV7-9 with TRBJ2-1; D is perhaps TRBD1 (6 bases). Trimming shortened V by 5 bases and J by 4 bases, and 18 bases separated the two germline ends. This CDR3 region has 16 residues. Germline V gene sequence: CDR1 SEHNR, CDR2 FQNEAQ (reference sequence). Here the CDR3 DNA reads TGTGCCAGCAGCATCGACAGGACCCAAAAATACAATGAGCAGTTCTTC. Protein sequence: CASSIDRTQKYNEQFF.

The gene calls are TRBV10-1 and TRBJ1-6; 8 bases align to TRBD1. The CDR3 contains 13 residues. V lost 3 bases, J lost 8 bases, and 0 bases stayed unmatched. CDR1 and CDR2 (germline): WNHNN, SYGVQD (reference sequence). CDR3 sequence: CASSEQGDSPLHF. The CDR3 bases are TGCGCCAGCAGTGAACAGGGGGATTCACCCCTCCACTTT.

This clone was seen a handful of times. The rearrangement joins TRBV7-2 to TRBJ2-4, with TRBD2 matching 7 bases. The germline V gene has CDR1 SGHTA and CDR2 FQGNSA. The CDR3 totals 15 residues. Trimming took 7 bases from V and 1 from J; bases not matched to a gene: 7. Here the CDR3 reads CASMDPGGAKNIQYF. CDR3 DNA: TGTGCCAGCATGGACCCGGGAGGCGCCAAAAACATTCAGTACTTC. The whole variable domain, filled in from reference TRBV7-2 and TRBJ2-4, reads GAGVSQSPSNKVTEKGKDVELRCDPISGHTALYWYRQSLGQGLEFLIYFQGNSAPDKSGLPSDRFSAERTGGSVSTLTIQRTQQEDSAVYLCASMDPGGAKNIQYFGAGTRLSVL.

This clone came up a few times. The chain uses TRBV4-1 and TRBJ1-1; possible D gene TRBD1, 5 bases. The length of the CDR3 is 14 residues. V lost 0 bases and J 4 bases, leaving 9 bases between the germline ends. In germline, CDR1 is MGHRA, CDR2 YSYEKL. CDR3 in DNA: TGCGCCAGCAGCCAAGAGGGGAGGGGCACTGAAGCTTTCTTT. Its protein product is CASSQEGRGTEAFF.

This chain joins TRBV7-3 and TRBJ2-1, with 7 nucleotides matching TRBD2. The CDR3 runs 15 residues. V lost 3 bases to trimming and J lost 4 bases; unmatched junction nucleotides: 6. Germline V lookup: CDR1 SGHTA, CDR2 FQGTGA. The CDR3 nucleotides read TGTGCCAGCAGCTTCGGACTAGTGGGATACAATGAGCAGTTCTTC. This sequence encodes CASSFGLVGYNEQFF.

The chain joins TRBV21-1 to TRBJ1-1. TRBV21-1 counts as a pseudogene. The CDR3 spans 15 residues. For the CDR3, the DNA is TGTGCCAGCAGCAAAGCGCCCCGGGAGTTTAGCGAAGCTTTCTTT. Its protein is CASSKAPREFSEAFF.

The CDR3, as DNA: TGTGCCAGCAGCTTGGTTCCAGGGGAGAACACTGAAGCTTTCTTT. Protein product: CASSLVPGENTEAFF. V is TRBV5-5 and J is TRBJ1-1, with D tentatively TRBD1 (6 bases). With 0 bases removed from V and 1 base from J, the gap between germline ends came to 10 bases. The CDR3 extends over 15 amino acids. Germline values: CDR1 SGHKS, CDR2 YYEKEE (reference sequence).

The chain recombines TRBV6-5 with TRBJ1-5; possible D gene TRBD1, 5 bases. Between the trimmed V and J ends, which lost 7 bases and 4 bases, there was a span of 14 bases. Germline V CDR1 and CDR2: MNHEY, SVGAGI. CDR3 length equals 14 residues. The CDR3 sequence: CASMREPGNQPQHF. The CDR3 DNA reads as TGTGCCAGCATGAGAGAGCCAGGGAATCAGCCCCAGCATTTT.

V and J are TRBV7-9 and TRBJ2-5; tentatively, D is TRBD1 (6 bases). Germline lookup yields CDR1 SEHNR and CDR2 FQNEAQ (reference sequence). V was pared by 1 base and J by 6 bases, with 12 bases between. The CDR3 sequence is 14 residues long. The CDR3 DNA follows: TGTGCCAGCAGCTTAGACCCCAGGGGCCAGACCCAGTACTTC. It codes for CASSLDPRGQTQYF.

The CDR3 coding sequence is TGTGCCAGCTCACCCCCGGGACAGGGGGGGATTTACGAGCAGTACTTC. Amino acid sequence: CASSPPGQGGIYEQYF. The rearrangement uses TRBV18 and TRBJ2-7, with 11 bases lining up with TRBD1. CDR1 KGHSH and CDR2 LQKENI come from the germline V gene. The CDR3 is 16 amino acids. Trimming at V came to 3 bases and at J to 4 bases, leaving 8 bases not matched to a gene.

J is TRBJ2-2 and V is TRBV14; D remains unclear. Germline CDR1 SGHDN, CDR2 FVKESK. The V gene lost 1 base and the J gene lost 6 bases, with 6 bases spanning the gap. There are 13 residues in the CDR3. This CDR3 reads CASSQVRAGELFF. The CDR3 DNA follows: TGTGCCAGCAGCCAAGTAAGAGCCGGGGAGCTGTTTTTT.

The V call is TRBV29-1, the J call TRBJ2-7; 9 positions match TRBD1. Germline V gives CDR1 SQVTM, CDR2 ANQGSEA. V lost 6 bases and J lost 4; bases outside the gene matches: 4. This CDR3 comprises 12 residues. The CDR3 protein is CSVGQGGYEQYF. The CDR3 DNA is TGCAGCGTGGGACAGGGTGGGTACGAGCAGTACTTC.